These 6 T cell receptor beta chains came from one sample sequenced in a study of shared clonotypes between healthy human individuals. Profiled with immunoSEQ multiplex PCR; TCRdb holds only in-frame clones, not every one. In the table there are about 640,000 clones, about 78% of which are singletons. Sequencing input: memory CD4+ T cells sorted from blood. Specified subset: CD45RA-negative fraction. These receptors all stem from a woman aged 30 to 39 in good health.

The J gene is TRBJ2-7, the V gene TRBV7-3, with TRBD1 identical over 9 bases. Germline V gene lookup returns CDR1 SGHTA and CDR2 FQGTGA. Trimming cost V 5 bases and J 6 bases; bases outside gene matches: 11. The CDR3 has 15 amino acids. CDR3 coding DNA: TGTGCCAGCAGCCGAACGGGACAGGGAGTAGGCGAGCAGTACTTC. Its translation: CASSRTGQGVGEQYF.

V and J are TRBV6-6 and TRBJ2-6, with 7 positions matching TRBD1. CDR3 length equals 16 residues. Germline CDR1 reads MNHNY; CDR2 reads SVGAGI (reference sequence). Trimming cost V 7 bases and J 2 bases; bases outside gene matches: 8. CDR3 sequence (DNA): TGTGCCAGCATGGGATCGACAGGGACTGGGGCCAACGTCCTGACTTTC. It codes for CASMGSTGTGANVLTF.

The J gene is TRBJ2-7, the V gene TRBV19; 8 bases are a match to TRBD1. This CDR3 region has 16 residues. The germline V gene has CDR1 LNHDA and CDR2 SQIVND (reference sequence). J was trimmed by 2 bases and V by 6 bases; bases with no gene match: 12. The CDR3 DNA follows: TGTGCCAGTAGCAAAGACAGGGGCGCCCCTCCCTACGAGCAGTACTTC. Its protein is CASSKDRGAPPYEQYF.

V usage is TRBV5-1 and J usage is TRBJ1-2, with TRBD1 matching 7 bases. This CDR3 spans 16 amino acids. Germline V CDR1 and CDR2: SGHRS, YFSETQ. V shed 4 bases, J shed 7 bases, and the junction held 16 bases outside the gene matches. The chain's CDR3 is CASSRNVGQQAFGYTF. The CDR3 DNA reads TGCGCCAGCAGCCGAAATGTGGGACAGCAAGCTTTTGGCTACACCTTC.

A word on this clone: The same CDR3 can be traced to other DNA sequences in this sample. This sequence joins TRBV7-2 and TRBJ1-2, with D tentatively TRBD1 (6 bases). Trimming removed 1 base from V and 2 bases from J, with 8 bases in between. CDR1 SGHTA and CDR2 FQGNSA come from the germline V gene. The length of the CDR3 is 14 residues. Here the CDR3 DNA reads TGTGCCAGCAGCTTAGACAGGGCCAACTATGGCTACACCTTC. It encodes CASSLDRANYGYTF.

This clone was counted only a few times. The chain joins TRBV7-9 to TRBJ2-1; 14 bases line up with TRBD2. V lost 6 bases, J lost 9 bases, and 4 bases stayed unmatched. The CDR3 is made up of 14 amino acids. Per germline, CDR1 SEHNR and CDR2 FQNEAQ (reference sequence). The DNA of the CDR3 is TGTGCCAGCAGGACTAGCGGGAGGGCCGGTGAGCAGTTCTTC. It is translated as CASRTSGRAGEQFF.